One and the same sample provided the 16 T cell receptor beta chains below, sequenced in a study of cytomegalovirus exposure and HLA in healthy donors. PCR involved 60 Vbeta and 13 Jbeta primers. Clones were read by immunoSEQ multiplex PCR, and TCRdb kept only the in-frame ones, dropping some. The sample shows under 200,000 clones, about an eighth of them seen only once. The sequencing sample was made of PBMCs. The receptors stem from a man between 45 and 60 years old in good health and CMV-seropositive.

This clone was seen more than once but under ten times. The chain recombines TRBV5-1 with TRBJ1-5, with 7 bases lining up with TRBD1. The V gene's germline CDR1 is SGHRS and CDR2 YFSETQ. The V gene end was trimmed by 4 bases and the J gene end by 8 bases; junction bases not matched to a gene: 12. The CDR3 is made up of 15 amino acids. CDR3 DNA sequence: TGCGCCAGCAGCCTCGGACAGGCCAGGGGGGAGCCCCAGCATTTT. Encoded protein: CASSLGQARGEPQHF.

The chain combines TRBV4-1 with TRBJ2-7; TRBD2 aligns across 8 bases. The ends lost 6 bases at V and 4 bases at J; junction bases unmatched: 14. CDR1 and CDR2 (germline): MGHRA, YSYEKL. The CDR3 is 16 residues long. CDR3 amino acids: CASRPRGGRPNYEQYV. CDR3 nucleotide sequence: TGCGCCAGCAGACCCCGGGGGGGGCGGCCAAATTACGAGCAGTACGTC.

This clone was picked up a small number of times. V is TRBV27 and J is TRBJ1-1; D is undetermined. The germline V gene has CDR1 MNHEY and CDR2 SMNVEV (reference sequence). The CDR3 has 13 residues. V shed 9 bases and J shed 4 bases, with 15 bases lying between them. CDR3 amino acids: CASSSEMATEAFF. As DNA, the CDR3 is TGTGCCAGTAGCTCGGAAATGGCCACTGAAGCTTTCTTT.

The rearrangement links TRBV6-1 to TRBJ2-2; 7 bases are shared with TRBD1. J lost 6 bases, V lost 1 base, and 2 bases had no gene match. In germline, CDR1 is MNHNS, CDR2 SASEGT. The CDR3 is 14 amino acids. CDR3 sequence: CASSEGTGPGELFF. CDR3 nucleotide sequence: TGTGCCAGCAGTGAAGGGACAGGACCCGGGGAGCTGTTTTTT.

This clone came up once. This chain connects TRBV6-6 to TRBJ2-3, with TRBD2 as a possible D gene (5 bases). Trimming removed 6 bases at V and 1 base at J, with 17 bases between. Germline V lookup: CDR1 MNHNY, CDR2 SVGAGI (reference sequence). This CDR3 is 16 amino acids long. CDR3 amino acids: CASSQTRGVGTDTQYF. CDR3 bases: TGTGCCAGCAGCCAAACTCGGGGAGTCGGCACAGATACGCAGTATTTT.

This clone was recorded a few times. The genes are TRBV19 and TRBJ1-2; 9 bases align to TRBD1. This CDR3 has 16 residues. After removal of 7 bases from V and 2 bases from J, the junction contained 11 bases not matched to a gene. Germline assignment: CDR1 LNHDA and CDR2 SQIVND (reference sequence). CDR3 in DNA: TGTGCCAGTAATGTCCCGGGACAGGGATTAAACTATGGCTACACCTTC. It translates to CASNVPGQGLNYGYTF.

This clone was seen a handful of times. V gene TRBV6-5 combines with J gene TRBJ1-2; 7 positions agree with TRBD1. Germline values: CDR1 MNHEY, CDR2 SVGAGI. The CDR3 length is 13 residues. J gave up 8 bases and V 2 bases, and 5 bases lay outside the gene matches. The CDR3 reads CASSYTDRVGYTF. CDR3 nucleotides: TGTGCCAGCAGTTACACCGACAGGGTAGGCTACACCTTC.

The gene calls are TRBV29-1 and TRBJ1-1; D remains unclear. The length of the CDR3 is 14 residues. Trimming took off 4 bases at V and 1 base at J, with 13 bases between the two ends. Germline CDR1 SQVTM, CDR2 ANQGSEA. For the CDR3, the DNA is TGCAGCGTTGGGGCAGTGGCCGGGAACACTGAAGCTTTCTTT. Translation: CSVGAVAGNTEAFF.

The chain has TRBV13 and TRBJ1-1; a possible D gene is TRBD1 (5 bases). Trimming took 3 bases from V and 0 from J, leaving 8 bases between them. Germline V gives CDR1 PRHDT, CDR2 FYEKMQ (reference sequence). This CDR3 is 14 amino acids long. CDR3 region: CASSFRQLNTEAFF. Written as DNA, the CDR3 is TGTGCCAGCAGCTTCAGACAGCTGAACACTGAAGCTTTCTTT.

This clone turned up a few times. The V gene is TRBV19, the J gene TRBJ1-6, with D hard to call. Germline V lookup: CDR1 LNHDA, CDR2 SQIVND (reference sequence). Trimming took 5 bases from V and 0 from J, leaving 8 bases between them. The CDR3 has 15 residues. Written as DNA, the CDR3 is TGTGCCAGTAGTGAGCGGAGCTCCTATAATTCACCCCTCCACTTT. This sequence encodes CASSERSSYNSPLHF.

In this sample, this clone turned up a few times. The rearrangement joins TRBV19 to TRBJ2-5; D possibly corresponds to TRBD1 (8 bases). CDR3 size: 17 residues. CDR1 and CDR2 from the germline V gene are LNHDA and SQIVND (reference sequence). Trimming removed 3 bases at V and 7 bases at J, with 24 bases between. The CDR3 DNA follows: TGTGCCAGTAGTATGGGCCCCGGGACAGGTGTAGCGGGGACCCAGTACTTC. It codes for CASSMGPGTGVAGTQYF.

The genes are TRBV21-1 and TRBJ1-5; TRBD1 was called by the table and not checked on the DNA. TRBV21-1 is deemed a pseudogene. This CDR3 region has 22 residues. Written as DNA, the CDR3 is TGTGCCAGCAGCAAAGTTTATTCCGACTTAGGAACAGGCGCACCACGCAATCAGCCCCAGCATTTT. Translation gives CASSKVYSDLGTGAPRNQPQHF.

The chain recombines TRBV27 with TRBJ2-7, with TRBD1 identical over 9 bases. Per germline, CDR1 MNHEY and CDR2 SMNVEV (reference sequence). The CDR3 contains 16 residues. J lost 4 bases, V lost 5 bases, and 12 bases had no gene match. In nucleotides, the CDR3 is TGTGCCAGCAGTCCACAACTCCCGGGACAGGGATACGAGCAGTACGTC. This translates into CASSPQLPGQGYEQYV.

This clone was seen many times. The V and J genes are TRBV7-9 and TRBJ1-2, with a tentative D call TRBD1 (6 bases). With 5 bases removed from V and 7 bases from J, the gap between germline ends came to 23 bases. Germline CDR1 SEHNR, CDR2 FQNEAQ (reference sequence). This CDR3 comprises 16 residues. The CDR3 bases are TGTGCCAGCAGCCTCGACCCGGGGGGCGCAATACGTGGCTACACCTTC. Translating it yields CASSLDPGGAIRGYTF.

The rearrangement links TRBV19 to TRBJ1-6; D gene unclear. The V and J ends lost 5 bases and 2 bases respectively, with 13 bases between them. The CDR3 extends over 16 amino acids. The germline gives CDR1 LNHDA, CDR2 SQIVND (reference sequence). CDR3 residues: CASSPREGTYNSPLHF. The CDR3 coding sequence is TGTGCCAGTAGTCCGCGGGAAGGGACCTATAATTCACCCCTCCACTTT.

The chain joins TRBV6-5 to TRBJ1-2; 7 positions agree with TRBD1. This CDR3 is 15 amino acids long. CDR1 and CDR2 from the germline V gene are MNHEY and SVGAGI. V shed 4 bases, J shed 7 bases, and the junction held 12 bases outside the gene matches. CDR3 coding DNA: TGTGCCAGCAGTTCTGGATACAGGGGTGGTGGTGGCTACACCTTC. It codes for CASSSGYRGGGGYTF.